The entry below describes one TCR beta chain. This sample was taken from a study of blood T cell repertoires in COVID-19. Study information: PBMCs, B-cell-depleted T cells, or T cells provided the cDNA or gDNA that made up the material.

Trimming stripped 3 bases from V and 8 bases from J, with 11 bases between. The CDR3 runs to 13 residues. From germline, CDR1 is WNHNN and CDR2 SYGVQD (reference sequence). Repertoires were generated with immunoSEQ multiplex PCR, while TCRdb's copy carries only in-frame clones and drops some. The table has about 320,000 clones, roughly nine tenths seen once. Sequenced input: PBMCs or T cells enriched from blood (not recorded which). The clonotype originates from a man between 60 and 75 years old who had recovered from COVID-19. The chain combines TRBV10-1 with TRBJ1-3; TRBD1 is a possible D gene (6 bases). The CDR3 loop is CASSDQGRDTIYF. DNA for the CDR3: TGCGCCAGCAGTGACCAGGGGCGGGACACCATATATTTT.